The clone carrying this T cell receptor beta chain is a singleton in its sample. Antigen unknown. TCRdb keeps only in-frame clones here, not all; method: immunoSEQ multiplex PCR. The sample has about 150,000 clones; about 85% are singletons. The record originates from a study of T cell responses to AZD1222 COVID-19 vaccine. The study, taken as a whole, reports: Most donors were white British, females outnumbered males, and clonal diversity was possibly underestimated. Vaccine-related CD4 TCRs covered spike, predominating at 160-218 and 743-854. Samples come after the peak T cell response, not at day 14.

The clonotype originates from an adult in good health. The sample consisted of peripheral blood, taken on day 0 of AZD1222 vaccination.

CDR3 coding DNA: TGTGCCAGCAGCTTCGACAGATACGAGCAGTACTTC. Translation: CASSFDRYEQYF. J is TRBJ2-7 and V is TRBV7-2, with D possibly matching TRBD1 (5 bases). Trimming removed 3 bases from V and 4 bases from J, with 7 bases in between. The CDR3 covers 12 residues. CDR1 and CDR2 from the germline V gene are SGHTA and FQGNSA.